This is a list of T cell receptor beta chains from one sample in a study of T cell responses to AZD1222 COVID-19 vaccine. Libraries were prepared by immunoSEQ multiplex PCR; TCRdb keeps only in-frame clonotypes and omits some of them. The sample has roughly 270,000 clones, approximately 94% seen once; the top ten hold around 0.6%. The specimen comprised peripheral blood, sampled 28 days after the second AZD1222 dose. Receptor source: an adult who received the AZD1222 COVID-19 vaccine. CDR3s leave out the opening cysteine and the closing phenylalanine or tryptophan. Each record gives: clone size, V gene, J gene, CDR3 protein. Clone size is shown for a subset of rows, as once, few, many or a class of expanded clone.

NA	TRBV7-9	TRBJ2-7	ASSLSGRTYEQY
NA	TRBV19	TRBJ2-2	ASYSIAGGDITGELF
NA	TRBV6-5	TRBJ1-5	ASRIREGQPQH
NA	TRBV7-8	TRBJ1-5	ASTELRDNLIQPQH
NA	TRBV6-5	TRBJ2-7	ASSSRQGLSYEQY
NA	TRBV28	TRBJ2-3	ASSFHPASTSTDTQY
NA	TRBV12-3/TRBV12-4	TRBJ1-1	ASSLQGGTEAF
NA	TRBV2	TRBJ1-4	ASRTGQGVGEKLF
once	TRBV19	TRBJ1-1	ASSIGQGVMNTEAF
NA	TRBV7-3	TRBJ2-2	ASSLRSGELF
NA	TRBV19	TRBJ2-2	ASSIGTGELF
NA	TRBV29-1	TRBJ1-2	SVVGGAHGYT
NA	TRBV7-9	TRBJ2-6	ASSWVSGANVLT
NA	TRBV7-9	TRBJ1-5	ASSQTSRNQPQH
NA	TRBV19	TRBJ1-2	ASSIGSRGSHHGYT
NA	TRBV5-1	TRBJ1-2	ASSSTGTDYGYT
NA	TRBV4-1	TRBJ2-1	ASSQAGTGGDEQF
NA	TRBV5-4	TRBJ1-2	ASSMGQINYGYT
NA	TRBV2	TRBJ1-2	ASRRTGVDGYT
NA	TRBV7-9	TRBJ2-2	ASSVGQGNTGELF
NA	TRBV28	TRBJ1-2	ASSRRTGNYGYT
NA	TRBV2	TRBJ2-7	ASTRRDRGSPEQY
NA	TRBV29-1	TRBJ2-3	STGVGTDTQY
NA	TRBV7-3	TRBJ2-1	ASSFASGKSNEQF
NA	TRBV20-1	TRBJ1-2	SASLAPGYGYT
once	TRBV19	TRBJ1-4	ASSIGPRQGSTNEKLF
NA	TRBV9	TRBJ1-6	ASSGAGNNNSPLH
NA	TRBV5-1	TRBJ2-2	ASSPLVPANTGELF
NA	TRBV9	TRBJ2-3	ASSRPPTIPDTQY
NA	TRBV28	TRBJ1-3	ASSDSRGGDTIY